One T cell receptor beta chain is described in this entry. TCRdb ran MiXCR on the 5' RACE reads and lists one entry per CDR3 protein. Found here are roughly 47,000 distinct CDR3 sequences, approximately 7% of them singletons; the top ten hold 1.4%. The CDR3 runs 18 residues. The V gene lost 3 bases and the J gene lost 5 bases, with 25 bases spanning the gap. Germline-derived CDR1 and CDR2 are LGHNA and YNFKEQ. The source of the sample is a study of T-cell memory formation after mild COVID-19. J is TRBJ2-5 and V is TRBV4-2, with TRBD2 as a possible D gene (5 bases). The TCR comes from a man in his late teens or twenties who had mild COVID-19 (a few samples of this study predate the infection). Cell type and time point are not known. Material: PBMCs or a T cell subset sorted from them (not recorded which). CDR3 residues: CASSQEPIGPAWEETQYF. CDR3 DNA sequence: TGTGCCAGCAGCCAGGAACCCATTGGGCCAGCATGGGAGGAGACCCAGTACTTC.